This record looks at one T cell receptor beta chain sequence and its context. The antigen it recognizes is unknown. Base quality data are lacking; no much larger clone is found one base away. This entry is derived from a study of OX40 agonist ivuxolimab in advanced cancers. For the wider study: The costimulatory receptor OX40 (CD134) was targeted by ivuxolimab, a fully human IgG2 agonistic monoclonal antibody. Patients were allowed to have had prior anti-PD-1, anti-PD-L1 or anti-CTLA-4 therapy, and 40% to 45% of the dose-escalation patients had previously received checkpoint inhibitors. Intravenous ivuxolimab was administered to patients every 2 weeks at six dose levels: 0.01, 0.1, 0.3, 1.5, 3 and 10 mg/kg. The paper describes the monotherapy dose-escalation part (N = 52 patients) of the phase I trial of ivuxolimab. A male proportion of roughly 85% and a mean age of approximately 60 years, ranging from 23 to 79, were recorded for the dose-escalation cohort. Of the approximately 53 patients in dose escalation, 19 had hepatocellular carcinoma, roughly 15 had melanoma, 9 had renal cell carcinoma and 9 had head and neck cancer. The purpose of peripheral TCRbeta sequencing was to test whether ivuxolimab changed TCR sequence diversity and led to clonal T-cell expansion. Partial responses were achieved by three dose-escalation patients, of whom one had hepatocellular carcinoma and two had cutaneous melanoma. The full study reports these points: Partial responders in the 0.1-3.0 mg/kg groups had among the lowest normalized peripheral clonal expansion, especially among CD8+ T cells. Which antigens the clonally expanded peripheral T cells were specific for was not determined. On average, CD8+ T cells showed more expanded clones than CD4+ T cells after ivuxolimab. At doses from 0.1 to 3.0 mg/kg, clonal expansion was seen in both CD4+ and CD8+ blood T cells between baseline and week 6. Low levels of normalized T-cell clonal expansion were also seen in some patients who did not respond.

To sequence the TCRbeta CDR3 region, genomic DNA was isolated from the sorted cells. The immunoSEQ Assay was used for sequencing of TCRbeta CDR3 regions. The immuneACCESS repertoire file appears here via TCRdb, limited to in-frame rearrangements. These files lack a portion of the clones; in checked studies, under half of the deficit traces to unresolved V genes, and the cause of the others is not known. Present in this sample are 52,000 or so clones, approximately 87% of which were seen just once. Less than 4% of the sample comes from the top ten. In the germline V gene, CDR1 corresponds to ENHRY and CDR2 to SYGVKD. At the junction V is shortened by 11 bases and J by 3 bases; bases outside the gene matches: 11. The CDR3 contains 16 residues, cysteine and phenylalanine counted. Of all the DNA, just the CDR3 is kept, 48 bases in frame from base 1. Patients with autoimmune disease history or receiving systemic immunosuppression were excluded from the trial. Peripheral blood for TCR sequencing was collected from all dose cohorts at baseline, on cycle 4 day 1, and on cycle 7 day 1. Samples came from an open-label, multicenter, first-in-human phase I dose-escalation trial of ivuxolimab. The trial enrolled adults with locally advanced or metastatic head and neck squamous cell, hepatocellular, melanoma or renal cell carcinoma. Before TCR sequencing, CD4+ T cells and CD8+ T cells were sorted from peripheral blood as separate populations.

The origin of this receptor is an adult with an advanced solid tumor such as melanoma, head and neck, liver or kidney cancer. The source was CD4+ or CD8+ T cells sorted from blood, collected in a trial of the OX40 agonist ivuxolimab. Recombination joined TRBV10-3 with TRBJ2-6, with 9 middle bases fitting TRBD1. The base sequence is TGTGCCGTCCCGAGGACAGGGGACAGTGGGGCCAACGTCCTGACTTTC. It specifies CAVPRTGDSGANVLTF.